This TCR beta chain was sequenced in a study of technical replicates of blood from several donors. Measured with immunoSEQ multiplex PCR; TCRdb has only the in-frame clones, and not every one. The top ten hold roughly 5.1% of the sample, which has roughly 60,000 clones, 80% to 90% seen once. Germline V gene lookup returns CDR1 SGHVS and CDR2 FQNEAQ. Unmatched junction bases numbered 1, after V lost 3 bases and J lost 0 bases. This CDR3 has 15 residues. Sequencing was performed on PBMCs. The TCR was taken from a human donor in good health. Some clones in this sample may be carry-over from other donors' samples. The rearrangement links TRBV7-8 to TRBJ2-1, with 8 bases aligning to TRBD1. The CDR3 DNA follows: TGTGCCAGCAGCTTCAGGGGGCTCTCCTACAATGAGCAGTTCTTC. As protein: CASSFRGLSYNEQFF. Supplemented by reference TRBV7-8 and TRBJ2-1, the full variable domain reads GAGVSQSPRYKVAKRGQDVALRCDPISGHVSLFWYQQALGQGPEFLTYFQNEAQLDKSGLPSDRFFAERPEGSVSTLKIQRTQQEDSAVYLCASSFRGLSYNEQFFGPGTRLTVL.